This paragraph covers one T cell receptor beta chain sequence. The V segment lost 5 bases and the J segment 0 bases; nucleotides outside the gene matches: 10. The CDR3 contains 18 residues. Germline CDR1 reads LNHDA; CDR2 reads SQIVND (reference sequence). The data were obtained in a study of blood T cell repertoires in COVID-19. Study overall: Sites across the United States, Italy and Spain contributed samples from acute and convalescent COVID-19. From T cells, B-cell-depleted T cells, or PBMCs came the material, which was cDNA or gDNA.

Methods used by the authors: The assay estimated nucleated cells by amplifying reference gene primers. This table comes from immunoSEQ multiplex PCR, and its TCRdb copy is limited to in-frame clones, with some not included. The DNA was the basis for D and trimming; V, J and clone size are from that table. The sample has approximately 670,000 clones; approximately 90% are singletons. The TCR was taken from a woman under 30 with acute or convalescent COVID-19. Sequencing was done on a sample of peripheral blood. This chain connects TRBV19 to TRBJ1-3, with 10 bases fitting TRBD1. The DNA of the CDR3 is TGTGCCAGTAGTTTCGGGGGACAGGGGTTCTACTCTGGAAACACCATATATTTT. Translation gives CASSFGGQGFYSGNTIYF.